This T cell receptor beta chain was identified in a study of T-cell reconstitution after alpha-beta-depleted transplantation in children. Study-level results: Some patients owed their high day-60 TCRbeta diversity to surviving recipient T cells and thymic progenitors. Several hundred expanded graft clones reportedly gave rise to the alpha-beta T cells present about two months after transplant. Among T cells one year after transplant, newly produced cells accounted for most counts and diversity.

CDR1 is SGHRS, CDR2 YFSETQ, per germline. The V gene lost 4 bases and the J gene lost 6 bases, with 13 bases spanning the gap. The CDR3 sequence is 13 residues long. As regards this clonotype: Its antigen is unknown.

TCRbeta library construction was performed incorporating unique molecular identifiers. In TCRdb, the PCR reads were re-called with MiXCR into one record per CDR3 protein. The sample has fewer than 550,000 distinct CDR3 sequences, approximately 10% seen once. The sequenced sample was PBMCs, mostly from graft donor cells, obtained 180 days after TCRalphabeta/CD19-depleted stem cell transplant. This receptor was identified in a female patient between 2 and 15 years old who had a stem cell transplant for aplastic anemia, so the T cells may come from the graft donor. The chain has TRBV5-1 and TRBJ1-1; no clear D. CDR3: CASSLSGRAEAFF. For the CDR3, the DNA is TGCGCCAGCAGCCTCTCGGGGAGGGCTGAAGCTTTCTTT.